The 23 T cell receptor beta chains below all came from one sample that was sequenced in a study of CD8 T cells in ankylosing spondylitis (dated by TCRdb to 2016 to 2017). Preparation of the library involved 5' RACE. The sample was run on an Illumina HiSeq 2500. TCRdb reprocessed the public reads (quality trimming at Q25 with fastp, clone calling with MiXCR) and kept in-frame beta chains. Each entry is one CDR3 protein sequence, shown with its most common DNA and genes. The sample table lists tens of thousands of distinct CDR3 sequences, over 4% of them with a count of one. 2% to 2.5% of the sample rests with the top ten. Sequenced material: blood, either unsorted or a sorted T cell fraction (not recorded which). Source of these receptors: a male donor with ankylosing spondylitis or in good health (not recorded which).

Many counts were recorded for this clonotype. V is TRBV29-1 and J is TRBJ2-7; 9 nucleotides align to TRBD1. Germline assignment: CDR1 SQVTM and CDR2 ANQGSEA. Germline trimming cut 3 bases from V and 10 bases from J; bases unmatched to any gene: 19. The CDR3 totals 16 residues. The CDR3 spells CSVEGGGTGTNGVQYF. The CDR3, as DNA: TGCAGCGTTGAGGGGGGGGGGACAGGGACGAACGGTGTACAGTACTTC.

This clonotype was picked up many times. The chain combines TRBV29-1 with TRBJ1-2; D is ambiguous. The CDR3 spans 12 residues. V was trimmed by 5 bases and J by 14 bases, leaving 21 bases between them. Germline V gene sequence: CDR1 SQVTM, CDR2 ANQGSEA. CDR3 nucleotide sequence: TGCAGCGTTCCTTCCCCCGGGCAGCTAGGAACCTTC. It translates to CSVPSPGQLGTF.

The gene calls are TRBV3-1 and TRBJ1-4; maybe TRBD1 (5 bases). Looked up from germline, CDR1 is LGHDT and CDR2 is YNNKEL (reference sequence). The CDR3 totals 16 residues. The germline V and J ends were trimmed by 10 bases and 8 bases, with 26 bases remaining between them. The CDR3 loop reads CATSPGTALGDEKLFF. CDR3 sequence (DNA): TGTGCCACCTCCCCTGGGACGGCCCTAGGGGACGAAAAACTGTTTTTT.

Of note for this clonotype: Germline and junction disagree at one end, which may indicate a read error. The gene calls are TRBV15 and TRBJ2-7; D gene uncertain. Germline V gene sequence: CDR1 LNHNV, CDR2 YYDKDF (reference sequence). The CDR3 is made up of 15 amino acids. CDR3 sequence: CATIRTYPGRYEQYF. The CDR3 DNA is TGTGCCACCATCAGAACCTACCCGGGCAGATACGAGCAGTACTTC.

This clonotype was counted at least ten times. The CDR3 nucleotides read TGTGCCAGCAGCCAAGAGTGGGACAGGGACATTCAGTACTTC. It specifies CASSQEWDRDIQYF. This chain uses TRBV3-1 with TRBJ2-4; 9 bases align to TRBD1. Losses at the gene ends were 0 bases for V and 8 bases for J; bases not matched to a gene: 2. This CDR3 spans 14 amino acids. The germline gives CDR1 LGHDT, CDR2 YNNKEL (reference sequence).

This clonotype was seen only a few times. The rearrangement uses TRBV5-1 and TRBJ1-2, with a possible D match to TRBD1 (6 bases). V gave up 0 bases and J gave up 4 bases, with 10 bases separating them. This CDR3 has 14 residues. Germline lookup yields CDR1 SGHRS and CDR2 YFSETQ. The CDR3 reads CASSLVEGGYGYTF. In nucleotides, the CDR3 is TGCGCCAGCAGCTTGGTGGAGGGGGGCTATGGCTACACCTTC.

This clonotype has ten or more counts. The rearrangement uses TRBV12-3 or TRBV12-4 and TRBJ2-2; D remains ambiguous. CDR3 length: 14 amino acids. V lost 1 base and J lost 4, with 7 bases in between. The CDR3 region is CASSLETGTGELFF. CDR3 nucleotide sequence: TGTGCCAGCAGTTTAGAGACGGGCACCGGGGAGCTGTTTTTT.

The sample holds many counts of this clonotype. The chain uses TRBV7-9 and TRBJ2-5; either TRBD1 or TRBD2 may supply D (5 bases each). CDR3 length equals 15 residues. Germline V CDR1 and CDR2: SEHNR, FQNEAQ (reference sequence). V lost 6 bases to trimming and J lost 7 bases, with 21 bases between them. The CDR3 protein is CASSPVGDPRGTQYF. DNA of the CDR3: TGTGCCAGCAGTCCAGTGGGGGACCCAAGAGGGACCCAGTACTTC.

The sample holds many counts of this clonotype. The chain employs TRBV5-1 and TRBJ2-3; 11 bases are shared with TRBD2. Germline lookup yields CDR1 SGHRS and CDR2 YFSETQ. V shed 7 bases and J 1 base; nucleotides not matched to a gene: 5. This CDR3 spans 15 amino acids. CDR3 protein: CASQPGLAGTDTQYF. In nucleotides, the CDR3 is TGCGCCAGCCAACCGGGACTAGCGGGCACAGATACGCAGTATTTT.

This clonotype was observed at least ten times. This chain links TRBV4-1 with TRBJ2-3; 16 bases fit TRBD2. Looked up from germline, CDR1 is MGHRA and CDR2 is YSYEKL. This CDR3 spans 19 amino acids. After removal of 1 base from V and 6 bases from J, the junction contained 10 bases not matched to a gene. This chain's CDR3 is CASSQVAVLGLAGGDTQYF. In DNA form, the CDR3 reads TGCGCCAGCAGCCAAGTCGCTGTGCTGGGACTAGCGGGGGGGGATACGCAGTATTTT.

The chain employs TRBV25-1 and TRBJ2-7, with D possibly being TRBD2 (6 bases). The V end lost 0 bases, the J end lost 6 bases, and 6 bases lay between the germline ends. The CDR3 loop spans 12 amino acids. The germline V gene has CDR1 MGHDK and CDR2 SYGVNS. The CDR3 sequence: CASSEYGGEQYF. CDR3 nucleotides: TGTGCCAGCAGTGAATACGGGGGCGAGCAGTACTTC.

This clonotype was seen repeatedly, ten times or more. This chain links TRBV7-2 with TRBJ2-2; 9 bases match TRBD2. CDR3 length equals 18 residues. Germline CDR1 is SGHTA and CDR2 is FQGNSA. Trimming removed 0 bases from V and 3 bases from J; junction bases left unmatched: 8. This CDR3 is CASSLAQRGAVYTGELFF. CDR3 DNA sequence: TGTGCCAGCAGCTTAGCTCAGCGGGGGGCCGTATACACCGGGGAGCTGTTTTTT. Variable domain in full (rest from reference TRBV7-2 and TRBJ2-2): GAGVSQSPSNKVTEKGKDVELRCDPISGHTALYWYRQSLGQGLEFLIYFQGNSAPDKSGLPSDRFSAERTGGSVSTLTIQRTQQEDSAVYLCASSLAQRGAVYTGELFFGEGSRLTVL.

Many counts were recorded for this clonotype. V is TRBV20-1 and J is TRBJ1-1; D unclear. This CDR3 is 12 amino acids long. Germline CDR1 is DFQATT and CDR2 is SNEGSKA (reference sequence). The V end was cut by 1 base, the J end by 5 bases, with 8 bases between. In DNA, the CDR3 is TGCAGTGCTAGAGGGGCGGGGACTGAAGCTTTCTTT. This sequence encodes CSARGAGTEAFF.

This clonotype came up many times. The chain links TRBV5-6 to TRBJ2-2; D gene uncertain. The CDR3 contains 14 residues. Germline V CDR1 and CDR2: SGHDT, YYEEEE. Trimming shortened V by 4 bases and J by 1 base, and 8 bases separated the two germline ends. The CDR3 coding sequence is TGTGCCAGCAGCCCTCCGTGGAACACCGGGGAGCTGTTTTTT. Protein sequence: CASSPPWNTGELFF.

This clonotype was detected ten times or more. The chain carries TRBV18 and TRBJ2-7; 7 bases align to TRBD1. V trimming: 6 bases; J trimming: 2 bases; junction bases outside the gene matches: 7. In germline, CDR1 is KGHSH, CDR2 LQKENI. This CDR3 is 14 amino acids long. The CDR3 loop reads CASSPDRSAYEQYF. DNA for the CDR3: TGTGCCAGCTCGCCGGACAGGTCAGCCTACGAGCAGTACTTC.

The sample holds many counts of this clonotype. This chain connects TRBV28 to TRBJ1-1, with D tentatively TRBD1 (6 bases). The V end was cut by 5 bases, the J end by 1 base, with 11 bases between. CDR3 length: 14 residues. Germline V gene data show CDR1 as MDHEN and CDR2 as SYDVKM. As DNA, the CDR3 is TGTGCCAGCAGTCCTCAGGGGAAGAACACTGAAGCTTTCTTT. Translating it yields CASSPQGKNTEAFF.

This clonotype was counted at least ten times. This rearrangement joins TRBV5-1 to TRBJ2-3, with D unclear. Trimming left V 0 bases short and J 6 bases short, with 11 bases between. CDR1 is SGHRS, CDR2 YFSETQ, per germline. The CDR3 has 14 residues. Here the CDR3 DNA reads TGCGCCAGCAGCTTGGACCGGCCTCGGGATACGCAGTATTTT. Translated, it gives CASSLDRPRDTQYF. Full variable domain (remainder filled in from reference TRBV5-1 and TRBJ2-3): KAGVTQTPRYLIKTRGQQVTLSCSPISGHRSVSWYQQTPGQGLQFLFEYFSETQRNKGNFPGRFSGRQFSNSRSEMNVSTLELGDSALYLCASSLDRPRDTQYFGPGTRLTVL.

The table lists this clonotype with a few counts. The gene calls are TRBV7-2 and TRBJ1-2; D is unclear. From germline, CDR1 is SGHTA and CDR2 FQGNSA. This CDR3 has 13 residues. Trimming pared 2 bases from V and 0 bases from J, leaving 4 bases between. Here the CDR3 DNA reads TGTGCCAGCAGCTTAAACACTAACTATGGCTACACCTTC. Translating gives CASSLNTNYGYTF. Drawing the rest from reference TRBV7-2 and TRBJ1-2, the complete variable domain is GAGVSQSPSNKVTEKGKDVELRCDPISGHTALYWYRQSLGQGLEFLIYFQGNSAPDKSGLPSDRFSAERTGGSVSTLTIQRTQQEDSAVYLCASSLNTNYGYTFGSGTRLTVV.

This clonotype was counted ten times or more. The chain joins TRBV3-1 to TRBJ2-2; D might be TRBD2 (5 bases). The V and J ends lost 2 bases and 7 bases respectively, with 5 bases between them. The germline gives CDR1 LGHDT, CDR2 YNNKEL (reference sequence). This CDR3 has 12 residues. The CDR3 DNA follows: TGTGCCAGCAGCCAACGGGACGGGGAGCTGTTTTTT. This gives the protein CASSQRDGELFF.

This clonotype was picked up many times. V is TRBV20-1 and J is TRBJ2-7; D is uncertain. Germline V CDR1 and CDR2: DFQATT, SNEGSKA (reference sequence). The CDR3 runs 12 residues. With 6 bases removed from V and 3 bases from J, the gap between germline ends came to 12 bases. The CDR3 nucleotides are TGCAGTGCCCCTCGGCAGCTCTACGAGCAGTACTTC. It is translated as CSAPRQLYEQYF.

This clonotype was observed at least ten times. This chain uses TRBV7-3 with TRBJ1-6; possible D gene TRBD1, 6 bases. This CDR3 contains 13 residues. Trimming took off 8 bases at V and 7 bases at J, with 12 bases between the two ends. The germline V gene encodes CDR1 SGHTA and CDR2 FQGTGA. The CDR3 region is CASDRFRNSPLHF. The CDR3 nucleotides read TGTGCCAGCGACAGGTTTAGGAATTCACCCCTCCACTTT.

This clonotype was seen repeatedly, ten times or more. The chain is built from TRBV3-1 and TRBJ2-5; the D gene is possibly TRBD1 (6 bases). V lost 7 bases and J lost 5, with 14 bases in between. The germline V gene encodes CDR1 LGHDT and CDR2 YNNKEL (reference sequence). CDR3 length equals 13 residues. CDR3 coding DNA: TGTGCCAGCAACCGCAGGGGCGGGGAGACCCAGTACTTC. Translated: CASNRRGGETQYF.

This clonotype was picked up many times. The V call is TRBV9, the J call TRBJ2-7, with D perhaps TRBD2 (7 bases). The V and J ends lost 4 bases and 3 bases respectively, with 17 bases between them. The germline CDR1 and CDR2 sequences are SGDLS and YYNGEE. This CDR3 is 15 amino acids long. The DNA of the CDR3 is TGTGCCAGCAGCTCCGGTGGGGGGGGCTACTACGAGCAGTACTTC. As protein: CASSSGGGGYYEQYF.